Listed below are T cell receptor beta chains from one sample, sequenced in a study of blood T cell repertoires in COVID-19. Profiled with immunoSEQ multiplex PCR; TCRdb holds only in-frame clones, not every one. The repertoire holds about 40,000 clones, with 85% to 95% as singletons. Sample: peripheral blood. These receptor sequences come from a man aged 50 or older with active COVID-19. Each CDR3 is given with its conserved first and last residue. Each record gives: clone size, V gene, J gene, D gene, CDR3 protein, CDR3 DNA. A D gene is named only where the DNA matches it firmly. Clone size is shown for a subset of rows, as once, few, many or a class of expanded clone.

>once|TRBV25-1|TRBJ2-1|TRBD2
CASSAIGTSNTGEQFF
TGTGCCAGCAGTGCAATTGGGACTAGTAACACTGGTGAGCAGTTCTTC
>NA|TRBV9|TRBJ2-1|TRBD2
CASSVGTSGDYEQFF
TGTGCCAGCAGCGTAGGGACTAGCGGTGATTATGAGCAGTTCTTC
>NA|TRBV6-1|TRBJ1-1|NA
CASSEWGRGWTEAFF
TGTGCCAGCAGTGAATGGGGCAGGGGTTGGACTGAAGCTTTCTTT
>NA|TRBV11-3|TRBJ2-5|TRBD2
CASSFHTSGRTEGQETQYF
TGTGCCAGCAGCTTTCACACTAGCGGGAGGACGGAGGGGCAAGAGACCCAGTACTTC
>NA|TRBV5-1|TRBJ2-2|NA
CASSLFRANTGELFF
TGCGCCAGCAGCTTGTTTCGGGCGAACACCGGGGAGCTGTTTTTT
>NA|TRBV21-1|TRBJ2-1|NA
CASSVGLDHNEQFF
TGTGCCAGCAGTGTCGGACTAGACCACAATGAGCAGTTCTTC
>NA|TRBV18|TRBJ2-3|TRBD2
CASSPRTSGGKGTDTQYF
TGTGCCAGCTCACCGAGGACTAGCGGGGGAAAGGGGACAGATACGCAGTATTTT
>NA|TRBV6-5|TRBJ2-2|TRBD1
CASSPGQTNTGELFF
TGTGCCAGCAGCCCGGGACAGACGAACACCGGGGAGCTGTTTTTT
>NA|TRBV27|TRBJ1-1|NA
CASSFRGLKTENTEAFF
TGTGCCAGCAGTTTCCGGGGTCTTAAAACCGAGAACACTGAAGCTTTCTTT
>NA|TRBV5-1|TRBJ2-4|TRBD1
CASSPDRAAKNIQYF
TGCGCCAGCAGCCCGGACAGGGCGGCCAAAAACATTCAGTACTTC
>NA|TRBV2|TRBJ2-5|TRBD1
CASSHLGQGPQETQYF
TGTGCCAGCAGTCACCTCGGACAGGGGCCTCAAGAGACCCAGTACTTC
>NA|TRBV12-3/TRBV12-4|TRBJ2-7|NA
CASSAEKFHEQYF
TGTGCCAGCAGCGCTGAGAAATTCCACGAGCAGTACTTC
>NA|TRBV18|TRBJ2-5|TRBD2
CASSPGLAGQETQYF
TGTGCCAGCTCACCGGGACTAGCGGGACAAGAGACCCAGTACTTC
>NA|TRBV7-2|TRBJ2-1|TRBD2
CASSARLATNNEQFF
TGTGCCAGCAGCGCCCGACTAGCGACTAACAATGAGCAGTTCTTC
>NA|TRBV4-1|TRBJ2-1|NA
CASSQDRDSDSYNEQFF
TGCGCCAGCAGCCAGGACCGGGACTCCGACTCCTACAATGAGCAGTTCTTC
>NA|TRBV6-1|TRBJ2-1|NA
CASSEQTRIGEQFF
TGTGCCAGCAGTGAGCAAACCCGCATCGGTGAGCAGTTCTTC
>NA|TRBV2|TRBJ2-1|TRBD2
CATLFVSQLAGEAEQFF
TGTGCCACACTTTTCGTCTCCCAACTAGCGGGAGAGGCTGAGCAGTTCTTC
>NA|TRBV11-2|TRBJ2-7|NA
CASSFGGVLGEQYF
TGTGCCAGCAGCTTCGGAGGAGTTTTGGGGGAGCAGTACTTC
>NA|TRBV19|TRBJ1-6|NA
CASSIEGRAGYNSPLHF
TGTGCCAGTAGTATAGAAGGACGCGCAGGGTATAATTCACCCCTCCACTTT
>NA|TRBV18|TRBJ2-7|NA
CASSPNSTYEQYF
TGTGCCAGCTCACCTAATAGTACTTACGAGCAGTACTTC
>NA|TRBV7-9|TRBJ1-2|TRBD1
CASSSRGDRVDYGYTF
TGTGCCAGCAGTTCCCGAGGGGACAGGGTGGACTATGGCTACACCTTC
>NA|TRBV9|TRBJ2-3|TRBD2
CASSVGGRADTQYF
TGTGCCAGCAGCGTAGGCGGGAGGGCAGATACGCAGTATTTT
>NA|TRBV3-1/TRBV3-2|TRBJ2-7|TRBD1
CASSQEQGMVHEQYF
TGTGCCAGCAGCCAAGAACAGGGGATGGTCCACGAGCAGTACTTC
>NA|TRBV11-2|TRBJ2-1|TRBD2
CASGGTSGTNEQFF
TGTGCCAGCGGCGGGACTAGCGGGACCAATGAGCAGTTCTTC
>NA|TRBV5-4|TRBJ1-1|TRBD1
CASSTGQGKNTEAFF
TGTGCCAGCAGCACCGGACAGGGGAAGAACACTGAAGCTTTCTTT
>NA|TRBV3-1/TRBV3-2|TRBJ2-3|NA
CASSREQGITDTQYF
TGTGCCAGCAGCCGGGAACAGGGAATCACAGATACGCAGTATTTT
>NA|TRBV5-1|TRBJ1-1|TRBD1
CASSPQGAGEGTEAFF
TGCGCCAGCAGCCCCCAGGGGGCGGGGGAGGGCACTGAAGCTTTCTTT
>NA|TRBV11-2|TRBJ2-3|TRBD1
CASTQGVSTDTQYF
TGTGCCAGCACCCAGGGGGTCAGCACAGATACGCAGTATTTT
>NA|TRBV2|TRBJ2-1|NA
CASRERDNQGNEQFF
TGTGCCAGCAGAGAGCGGGACAACCAAGGGAATGAGCAGTTCTTC
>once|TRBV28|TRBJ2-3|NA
CASSLASPDTQYF
TGTGCCAGCAGTTTAGCGTCCCCAGATACGCAGTATTTT
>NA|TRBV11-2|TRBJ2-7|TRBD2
CASSPRTSGYEQYF
TGTGCCAGCAGCCCTCGGACTAGCGGCTACGAGCAGTACTTC
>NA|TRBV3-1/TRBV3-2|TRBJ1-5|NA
CASSQDLVNQPQHF
TGTGCCAGCAGCCAAGATTTAGTCAATCAGCCCCAGCATTTT
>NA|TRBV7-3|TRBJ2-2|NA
CASSLRGGELFF
TGTGCCAGCAGCCTCCGGGGCGGGGAGCTGTTTTTT
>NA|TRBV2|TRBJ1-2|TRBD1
CASSYQKGQGWGYTF
TGTGCCAGCAGCTACCAGAAGGGACAGGGCTGGGGCTACACCTTC
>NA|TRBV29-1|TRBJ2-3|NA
CSVRAMGGSSTDTQYF
TGCAGCGTCCGGGCGATGGGAGGAAGTAGCACAGATACGCAGTATTTT
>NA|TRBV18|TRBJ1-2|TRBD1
CASSPRQGHLYGYTF
TGTGCCAGCTCACCACGACAGGGGCATCTCTATGGCTACACCTTC
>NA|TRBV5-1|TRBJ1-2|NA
CASRLLDRPLTNYGYTF
TGCGCCAGCAGGCTACTCGACAGGCCACTAACTAACTATGGCTACACCTTC
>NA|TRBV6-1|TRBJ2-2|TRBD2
CASSELAGVAGELFF
TGTGCCAGCAGTGAGCTAGCGGGAGTGGCCGGGGAGCTGTTTTTT
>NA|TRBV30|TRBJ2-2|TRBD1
CAWSVPTGGRTGELFF
TGTGCCTGGAGTGTCCCGACAGGGGGAAGGACCGGGGAGCTGTTTTTT
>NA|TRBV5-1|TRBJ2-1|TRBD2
CASSKGTSGRLSYNEQFF
TGCGCCAGCAGCAAGGGGACTAGCGGGAGGCTTTCCTACAATGAGCAGTTCTTC
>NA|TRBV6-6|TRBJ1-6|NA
CASSPVNNSPLHF
TGTGCCAGCAGCCCGGTCAATAATTCACCCCTCCACTTT
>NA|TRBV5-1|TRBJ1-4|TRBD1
CASSPQVTGMTEKLFF
TGCGCCAGCAGCCCCCAGGTGACAGGGATGACTGAAAAACTGTTTTTT
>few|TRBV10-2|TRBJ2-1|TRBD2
CASSPERELSYNEQFF
TGCGCCAGCAGTCCCGAGCGGGAACTCTCCTACAATGAGCAGTTCTTC
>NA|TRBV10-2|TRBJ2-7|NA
CASSPTGYEQYF
TGCGCCAGCAGTCCGACAGGCTACGAGCAGTACTTC
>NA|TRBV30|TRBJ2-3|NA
CAWSVGDTNTQYF
TGTGCCTGGAGTGTGGGAGACACAAATACGCAGTATTTT
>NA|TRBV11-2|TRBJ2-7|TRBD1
CASSRDRVEQYF
TGTGCCAGCAGCCGGGACAGGGTGGAGCAGTACTTC
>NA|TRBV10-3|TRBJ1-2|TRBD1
CAISESRGQAPPHLSYGYTF
TGTGCCATCAGTGAGTCGAGGGGACAGGCTCCCCCACACCTGAGCTATGGCTACACCTTC
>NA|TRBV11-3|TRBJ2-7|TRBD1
CASSRDRLSEQYF
TGTGCCAGCAGCAGGGACAGGTTATCCGAGCAGTACTTC